The next 16 T cell receptor beta chains were all read from a single sample in a study of T cell clonotyping in hematopoietic cell transplantation. The method was immunoSEQ multiplex PCR; TCRdb's version includes in-frame clones alone and lacks a portion of them. The table shows approximately 12,000 clones, with approximately 92% occurring only once. Sequenced material: PBMCs, taken 100 days after allogeneic stem cell transplant. The source is a female patient aged 60 or older who had an allogeneic stem cell transplant from an unrelated donor, so the T cells may come from the graft donor. Some clones in this sample may be carry-over from other donors' samples.

This chain connects TRBV6-5 to TRBJ1-2; D is unresolved. Trimming took off 4 bases at V and 3 bases at J, with 12 bases between the two ends. Germline-derived CDR1 and CDR2 are MNHEY and SVGAGI. The CDR3 runs 14 residues. In DNA form, the CDR3 reads TGTGCCAGCAGTTCTGGGGTGTGGGACTATGGCTACACCTTC. Protein sequence: CASSSGVWDYGYTF.

This chain uses TRBV5-6 with TRBJ2-1; the D is unclear. CDR3 length: 15 residues. Germline V lookup: CDR1 SGHDT, CDR2 YYEEEE. V gave up 2 bases and J gave up 4 bases, with 13 bases separating them. The DNA for the CDR3 is TGTGCCAGCAGCTTCTACACACTTAAGTACAATGAGCAGTTCTTC. Its translation is CASSFYTLKYNEQFF.

V usage is TRBV7-2 and J usage is TRBJ2-7, with a possible D match to TRBD2 (5 bases). CDR1 is SGHTA, CDR2 FQGNSA, per germline. V was pared by 5 bases and J by 0 bases, with 14 bases between. This CDR3 contains 15 residues. CDR3 protein: CASSQGLGSSYEQYF. DNA of the CDR3: TGTGCCAGCAGCCAAGGACTGGGGAGCTCCTACGAGCAGTACTTC.

This chain uses TRBV25-1 with TRBJ2-7; D uncertain. Trimming pared 1 base from V and 3 bases from J, leaving 10 bases between. Germline V gene sequence: CDR1 MGHDK, CDR2 SYGVNS. This CDR3 comprises 14 residues. The CDR3 DNA follows: TGTGCCAGCAGTGAATGGCGAGCAGGCTACGAGCAGTACTTC. It specifies CASSEWRAGYEQYF.

The CDR3 sequence: CASSPGGGSRGEKLFF. The CDR3 DNA reads as TGTGCCAGCAGCCCAGGGGGGGGTTCCCGGGGGGAAAAACTGTTTTTT. The chain carries TRBV7-2 and TRBJ1-4, with TRBD1 matching 7 bases. The CDR3 is made up of 16 amino acids. Germline lookup yields CDR1 SGHTA and CDR2 FQGNSA. Trimming took 5 bases from V and 8 from J; bases not matched to a gene: 14.

By sample fraction, this clone is large (0.1 to 1%). V and J are TRBV12-5 and TRBJ2-1; the match to TRBD1 covers 9 bases. The ends lost 9 bases at V and 4 bases at J; junction bases unmatched: 7. This CDR3 region has 14 residues. Germline lookup yields CDR1 LGHNT and CDR2 FRNRAP. Here the CDR3 reads CASLPGQGYNEQFF. The CDR3 DNA reads as TGTGCTAGCCTACCGGGACAGGGATACAATGAGCAGTTCTTC.

The rearrangement joins TRBV9 to TRBJ2-1; possible D gene TRBD1, 6 bases. V lost 3 bases, J lost 0 bases, and 10 bases lay in between. The CDR3 has 15 residues. CDR1 and CDR2 from the germline V gene are SGDLS and YYNGEE. The CDR3, as DNA: TGTGCCAGCAGCGAGGGGGATAGCTCCTACAATGAGCAGTTCTTC. This encodes CASSEGDSSYNEQFF.

The chain uses TRBV6-5 and TRBJ2-7; either TRBD1 or TRBD2 may fit D (5 bases each). Trimming cost V 8 bases and J 3 bases, with 20 bases left between them. Germline V lookup: CDR1 MNHEY, CDR2 SVGAGI. The CDR3 has 15 amino acids. The CDR3 DNA sequence: TGTGCCAGCGCCTTTGGGGGTCTCGGAAACTACGAGCAGTACTTC. Its translation: CASAFGGLGNYEQYF.

The J gene is TRBJ1-3, the V gene TRBV9; D might be TRBD1 (5 bases). Germline values: CDR1 SGDLS, CDR2 YYNGEE. The CDR3 has 17 amino acids. The V end lost 3 bases, the J end lost 0 bases, and 16 bases lay between the germline ends. The CDR3 DNA is TGTGCCAGCAGCGCCGAGGGACTTACATCCTCTGGAAACACCATATATTTT. It codes for CASSAEGLTSSGNTIYF.

The V and J genes are TRBV19 and TRBJ2-3; TRBD2 agrees at 8 bases. The length of the CDR3 is 17 residues. The V gene end was trimmed by 5 bases and the J gene end by 5 bases; junction bases not matched to a gene: 15. Germline assignment: CDR1 LNHDA and CDR2 SQIVND (reference sequence). The CDR3 spells CASSEVRGSGREDTQYF. As DNA, the CDR3 is TGTGCCAGTAGTGAAGTCCGTGGAAGCGGGAGAGAAGATACGCAGTATTTT.

V and J are TRBV29-1 and TRBJ2-6; D call uncertain. V was pared by 5 bases and J by 0 bases, with 5 bases between. Germline CDR1 SQVTM, CDR2 ANQGSEA. CDR3 length equals 13 residues. The CDR3 region is CSVLGSGANVLTF. CDR3 bases: TGCAGCGTTTTAGGCTCTGGGGCCAACGTCCTGACTTTC. Filled out from reference TRBV29-1 and TRBJ2-6, the complete variable domain reads SAVISQKPSRDICQRGTSLTIQCQVDSQVTMMFWYRQQPGQSLTLIATANQGSEATYESGFVIDKFPISRPNLTFSTLTVSNMSPEDSSIYLCSVLGSGANVLTFGAGSRLTVL.

This chain's CDR3 is CASTTGGDGYTF. The CDR3 DNA follows: TGTGCCAGCACGACAGGGGGTGATGGCTACACCTTC. This chain uses TRBV25-1 with TRBJ1-2, with TRBD1 matching over 9 bases. Germline values: CDR1 MGHDK, CDR2 SYGVNS. This CDR3 region has 12 residues. Trimming removed 7 bases from V and 6 bases from J; junction bases left unmatched: 3.

Here the CDR3 reads CATAGTSERNEQFF. DNA for the CDR3: TGTGCCACCGCCGGGACTAGCGAGAGGAATGAGCAGTTCTTC. The chain has TRBV2 and TRBJ2-1; 10 positions agree with TRBD2. The CDR3 runs 14 residues. Germline V CDR1 and CDR2: SNHLY, FYNNEI. With 10 bases clipped from V and 7 bases from J, the junction kept 10 bases outside the gene matches. Based on the CDR3 plus reference TRBV2 and TRBJ2-1, the full variable domain is EPEVTQTPSHQVTQMGQEVILRCVPISNHLYFYWYRQILGQKVEFLVSFYNNEISEKSEIFDDQFSVERPDGSNFTLKIRSTKLEDSAMYFCATAGTSERNEQFFGPGTRLTVL.

The V call is TRBV6-5, the J call TRBJ1-6; D is perhaps TRBD1 (5 bases). The V gene's germline CDR1 is MNHEY and CDR2 SVGAGI. Trimming removed 2 bases from V and 9 bases from J, with 17 bases in between. This CDR3 is 16 amino acids long. The CDR3 DNA reads as TGTGCCAGCAGTTACGGGTACCCAGGGCATGGTTCACCCCTCCACTTT. Translated, it gives CASSYGYPGHGSPLHF.

The chain carries TRBV5-4 and TRBJ1-2, with 9 bases matching TRBD1. CDR1 SGHNT and CDR2 YYREEE come from the germline V gene (reference sequence). V was clipped by 5 bases and J by 8 bases; unmatched bases: 10. The CDR3 is 14 residues long. The CDR3 spells CASSLGQGMIGYTF. DNA of the CDR3: TGTGCCAGCAGTCTGGGACAGGGCATGATCGGCTACACCTTC.

V and J are TRBV11-2 and TRBJ1-3; unclear D gene. V lost 7 bases to trimming and J lost 4 bases, with 17 bases between them. This CDR3 spans 15 amino acids. Germline V gene data show CDR1 as SGHAT and CDR2 as FQNNGV. CDR3: CASTLGGSSGNTIYF. In DNA, the CDR3 is TGTGCCAGCACCCTCGGCGGAAGCTCCGGAAACACCATATATTTT.